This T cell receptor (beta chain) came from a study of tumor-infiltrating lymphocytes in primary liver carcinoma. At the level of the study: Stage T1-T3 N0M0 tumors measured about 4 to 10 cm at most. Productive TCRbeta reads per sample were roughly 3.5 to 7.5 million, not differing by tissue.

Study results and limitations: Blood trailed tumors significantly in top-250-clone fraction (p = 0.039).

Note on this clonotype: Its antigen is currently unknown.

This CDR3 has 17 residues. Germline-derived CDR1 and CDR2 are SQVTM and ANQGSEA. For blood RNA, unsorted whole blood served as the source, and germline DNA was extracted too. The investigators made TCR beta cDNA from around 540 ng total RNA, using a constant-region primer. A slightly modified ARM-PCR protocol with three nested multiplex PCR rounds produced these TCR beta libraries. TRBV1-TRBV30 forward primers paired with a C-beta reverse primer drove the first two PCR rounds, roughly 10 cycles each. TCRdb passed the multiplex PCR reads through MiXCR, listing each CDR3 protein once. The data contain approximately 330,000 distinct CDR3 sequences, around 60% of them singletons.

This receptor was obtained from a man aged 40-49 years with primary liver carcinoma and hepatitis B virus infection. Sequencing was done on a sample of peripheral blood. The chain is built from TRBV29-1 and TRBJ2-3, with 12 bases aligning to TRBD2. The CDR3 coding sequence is TGCAACGTCGCGACTAGCGGGAGAATGGGTGGCACAGATACGCAGTATTTT. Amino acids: CNVATSGRMGGTDTQYF.